This T cell receptor beta chain is drawn from a study of early T cells in non-severe SARS-CoV-2 infection. Across the whole study: The chains were unpaired, and the sequenced material was bulk RNA from unsorted whole blood.

This clonotype has ten or more counts. CDR1 is SGDLS and CDR2 is YYNGEE in the germline V gene. CDR3 length equals 15 residues. The ends were cut back, 4 bases at V and 0 bases at J, with 11 bases in the middle. The TCR library protocol attached unique molecular identifiers to the individual cDNA molecules. TCRdb re-derived calls from the 5' RACE reads in MiXCR, one entry per CDR3 protein. Of roughly 70,000 distinct CDR3 sequences listed, roughly 21% are singletons. The sequence was collected from an adult who was a healthcare worker with PCR-confirmed SARS-CoV-2 infection or an uninfected control (not recorded which). The sample in question was whole blood, obtained at baseline. The chain recombines TRBV9 with TRBJ2-1; maybe TRBD1 (6 bases). DNA of the CDR3: TGTGCCAGCAGCTGGGACACAGCCTCCTACAATGAGCAGTTCTTC. Translating it yields CASSWDTASYNEQFF.